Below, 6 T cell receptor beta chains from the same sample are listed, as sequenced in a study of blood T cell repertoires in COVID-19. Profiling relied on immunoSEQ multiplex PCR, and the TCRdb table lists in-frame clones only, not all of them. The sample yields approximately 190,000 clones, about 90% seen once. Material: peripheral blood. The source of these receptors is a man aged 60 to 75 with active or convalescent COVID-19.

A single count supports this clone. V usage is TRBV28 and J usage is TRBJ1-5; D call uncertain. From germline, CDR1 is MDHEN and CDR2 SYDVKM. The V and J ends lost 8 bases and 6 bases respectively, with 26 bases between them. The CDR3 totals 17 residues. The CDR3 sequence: CASSVYQGSIGVQPQHF. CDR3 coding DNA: TGTGCCAGCTCCGTTTATCAAGGGAGTATTGGGGTTCAGCCCCAGCATTTT.

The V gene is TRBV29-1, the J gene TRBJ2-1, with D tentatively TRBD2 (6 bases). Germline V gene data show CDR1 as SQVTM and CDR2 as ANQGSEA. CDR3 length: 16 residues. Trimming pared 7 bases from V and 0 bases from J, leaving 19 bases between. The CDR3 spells CSALGGPSSSYNEQFF. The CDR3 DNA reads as TGCAGCGCACTTGGAGGGCCCTCTAGCTCCTACAATGAGCAGTTCTTC.

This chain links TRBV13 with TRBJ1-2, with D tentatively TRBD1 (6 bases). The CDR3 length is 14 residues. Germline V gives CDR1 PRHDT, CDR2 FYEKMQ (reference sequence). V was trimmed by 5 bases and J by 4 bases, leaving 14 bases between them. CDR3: CASSLQGLGYGYTF. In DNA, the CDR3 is TGTGCCAGCAGCCTACAGGGCCTTGGCTATGGCTACACCTTC.

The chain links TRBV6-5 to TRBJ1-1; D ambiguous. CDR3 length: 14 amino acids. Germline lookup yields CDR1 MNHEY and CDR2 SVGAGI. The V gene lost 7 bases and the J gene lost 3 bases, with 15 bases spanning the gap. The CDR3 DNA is TGTGCCAGCAACAAAAACGGGGTTCACACTGAAGCTTTCTTT. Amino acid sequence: CASNKNGVHTEAFF.

CDR3 amino acids: CASSYSGQVQPQHF. The CDR3 bases are TGTGCCAGCAGTTACTCGGGACAGGTTCAGCCCCAGCATTTT. The V call is TRBV6-6, the J call TRBJ1-5; 8 bases are shared with TRBD1. Germline V gene data show CDR1 as MNHNY and CDR2 as SVGAGI (reference sequence). Trimming took 0 bases from V and 6 from J; bases not matched to a gene: 1. The CDR3 loop spans 14 amino acids.

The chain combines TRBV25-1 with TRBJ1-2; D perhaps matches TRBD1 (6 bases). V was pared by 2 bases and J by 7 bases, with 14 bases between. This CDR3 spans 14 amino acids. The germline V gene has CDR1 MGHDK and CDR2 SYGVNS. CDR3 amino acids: CASSEQAGVRGYTF. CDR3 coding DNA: TGTGCCAGCAGTGAACAGGCAGGGGTTCGTGGCTACACCTTC.